The present TCR beta chain was sequenced within a study of OX40 agonist ivuxolimab in advanced cancers. Across the study: Patients were treated with ivuxolimab, an agonistic anti-OX40 (CD134) antibody. The dose-escalation cohort was around 83% male, with a mean age of about 60 years, ranging roughly 20 to 90.

Regarding the study as a whole: Low normalized clonal expansion also occurred in some nonresponding patients.

This CDR3 is built from 14 residues. V gave up 3 bases and J gave up 1 base, with 6 bases separating them. CDR1 is SGHTA and CDR2 is FQGNSA in the germline V gene. The study sampled blood at baseline, cycle 4 day 1, and cycle 7 day 1. A note on this clone: What it recognizes is unknown. The same CDR3 arises from other DNA sequences in this sample as well.

Sequenced by immunoSEQ multiplex PCR; TCRdb stores in-frame clones only, minus some. The sample shows about 90,000 clones, more than 75% of them seen only once. The receptor's source is an adult with an advanced solid tumor such as melanoma, head and neck, liver or kidney cancer. This chain joins TRBV7-2 and TRBJ2-2; TRBD2 might be the D (6 bases). The source was CD4+ or CD8+ T cells sorted from blood, collected in a trial of the OX40 agonist ivuxolimab. This CDR3 is CASSFSGNTGELFF. In DNA, the CDR3 is TGTGCCAGCAGCTTTAGCGGGAACACCGGGGAGCTGTTTTTT.